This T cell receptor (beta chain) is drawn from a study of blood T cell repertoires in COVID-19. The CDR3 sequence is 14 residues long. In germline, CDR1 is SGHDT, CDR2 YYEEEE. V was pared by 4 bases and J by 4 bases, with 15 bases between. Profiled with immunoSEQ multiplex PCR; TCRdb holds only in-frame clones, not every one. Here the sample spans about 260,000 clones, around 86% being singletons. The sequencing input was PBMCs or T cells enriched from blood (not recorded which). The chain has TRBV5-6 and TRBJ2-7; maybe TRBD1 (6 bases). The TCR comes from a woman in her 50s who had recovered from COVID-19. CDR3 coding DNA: TGTGCCAGCAGCCGAAGGGCAGGGGATTACGAGCAGTACTTC. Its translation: CASSRRAGDYEQYF.